Shown below are 9 T cell receptor beta chains from a single sample sequenced in a study of T cell responses to AZD1222 COVID-19 vaccine. The method was immunoSEQ multiplex PCR; TCRdb's version includes in-frame clones alone and lacks a portion of them. The sample records 140,000 or so clones, about 89% being singletons. Sample: peripheral blood, taken 28 days after the second dose of the MenACWY control vaccine. These receptors were taken from an adult who received the MenACWY meningococcal vaccine as a control.

This rearrangement joins TRBV27 to TRBJ1-1, with unresolved D. Trimming cost V 5 bases and J 1 base, with 5 bases left between them. Germline-derived CDR1 and CDR2 are MNHEY and SMNVEV (reference sequence). The CDR3 spans 12 residues. In nucleotides, the CDR3 is TGTGCCAGCAGTGCGGGGAACACTGAAGCTTTCTTT. It translates to CASSAGNTEAFF.

The DNA for the CDR3 is TGTGCCAGCAGCTTAGCCTCCTCTAACCGGGACAAAAAAGGGATGTTCTTT. This translates into CASSLASSNRDKKGMFF. The J gene is TRBJ1-1, the V gene TRBV7-8, with D perhaps matching TRBD1 (6 bases). Germline-derived CDR1 and CDR2 are SGHVS and FQNEAQ. This CDR3 spans 17 amino acids. The V end was cut by 0 bases, the J end by 14 bases, with 28 bases between.

CDR3 sequence (DNA): TGTGCCAGCAGTTCCTCTTGGCAGGGGAGCAATCAGCCCCAGCATTTT. Its translation is CASSSSWQGSNQPQHF. The rearrangement links TRBV27 to TRBJ1-5; D is perhaps TRBD1 (6 bases). V was shortened by 4 bases and J by 1 base, with 14 bases between the two germline ends. Germline CDR1 MNHEY, CDR2 SMNVEV (reference sequence). This CDR3 comprises 16 residues.

The chain recombines TRBV28 with TRBJ2-7; TRBD2 aligns across 13 bases. The CDR3 has 15 amino acids. Looked up from germline, CDR1 is MDHEN and CDR2 is SYDVKM. V lost 6 bases and J lost 2; bases outside the gene matches: 4. The CDR3 region is CASRTGLAGTYEQYF. The CDR3, as DNA: TGTGCCAGCAGAACGGGACTAGCGGGAACCTACGAGCAGTACTTC.

This chain uses TRBV2 with TRBJ1-1; D call uncertain. Germline-derived CDR1 and CDR2 are SNHLY and FYNNEI. V dropped 7 bases and J dropped 3 bases, with 6 bases sitting between them. This CDR3 is 11 amino acids long. The CDR3, as DNA: TGTGCCAGCATGGCCGACACTGAAGCTTTCTTT. Its translation is CASMADTEAFF.

The chain employs TRBV5-8 and TRBJ2-7; TRBD1 matches 9 bases. V lost 4 bases, J lost 0 bases, and 5 bases stayed unmatched. The V gene's germline CDR1 is SGHTS and CDR2 YDEGEE. This CDR3 region has 15 residues. The CDR3 nucleotides read TGTGCCAGCAGCAATGGACAGGGGTTCTCCTACGAGCAGTACTTC. Its translation is CASSNGQGFSYEQYF. Based on the CDR3 plus reference TRBV5-8 and TRBJ2-7, the full variable domain is EAGVTQSPTHLIKTRGQQATLRCSPISGHTSVYWYQQALGLGLQFLLWYDEGEERNRGNFPPRFSGRQFPNYSSELNVNALELEDSALYLCASSNGQGFSYEQYFGPGTRLTVT.

The rearrangement joins TRBV6-5 to TRBJ2-1; 7 bases line up with TRBD2. Germline V gene data show CDR1 as MNHEY and CDR2 as SVGAGI. The CDR3 is 13 amino acids. V shed 7 bases and J 6 bases; nucleotides not matched to a gene: 6. CDR3 sequence: CASIPTSSNEQFF. The CDR3 nucleotides are TGTGCCAGCATCCCGACTAGCTCCAATGAGCAGTTCTTC.

The chain recombines TRBV9 with TRBJ2-3; 10 bases are shared with TRBD2. Trimming cost V 3 bases and J 7 bases; bases outside gene matches: 8. This CDR3 region has 15 residues. Germline V gives CDR1 SGDLS, CDR2 YYNGEE. The DNA of the CDR3 is TGTGCCAGCAGCGCCGCTAGCGGGAGCTGGCATACGCAGTATTTT. It specifies CASSAASGSWHTQYF.

This chain joins TRBV5-1 and TRBJ1-4, with TRBD1 matching over 8 bases. Germline loops: CDR1 SGHRS, CDR2 YFSETQ. V was pared by 4 bases and J by 7 bases, with 9 bases of the junction left unmatched. CDR3 length: 15 amino acids. The CDR3 region is CASSDGQGGFEKLFF. The CDR3 nucleotides read TGCGCCAGCAGCGACGGACAGGGAGGGTTTGAAAAACTGTTTTTT.